Below, one TCR beta chain is given with its context. The antigen remains unidentified. It was 8 to 10 milliliters of peripheral blood that were drawn from each donor. The data belong to a study of blood T cells in healthy people across ages. Germline CDR1 is MNHNY and CDR2 is SVGAGI (reference sequence). The V gene end was trimmed by 5 bases and the J gene end by 4 bases; junction bases not matched to a gene: 3. The CDR3 loop spans 13 amino acids. Study outcomes and limitations: Observed TCR beta diversity per million T cells went down as age went up. This fall followed a roughly linear course with age.

Next came a second PCR, run for about 6 to 12 cycles, which used a sample-barcoded 5' primer along with a J-beta primer mix. MiXCR, run by TCRdb on the 5' RACE reads, gives a single entry per CDR3 protein. The sample yields fewer than 2 million distinct CDR3 sequences, 30% to 40% seen once. J is TRBJ1-2 and V is TRBV6-6, with 8 bases matching TRBD1. The receptor comes from a human donor in good health. Sequenced sample: blood. The CDR3 loop reads CASSDRGSYGYTF. In DNA, the CDR3 is TGTGCCAGCAGTGACAGGGGAAGCTATGGCTACACCTTC.